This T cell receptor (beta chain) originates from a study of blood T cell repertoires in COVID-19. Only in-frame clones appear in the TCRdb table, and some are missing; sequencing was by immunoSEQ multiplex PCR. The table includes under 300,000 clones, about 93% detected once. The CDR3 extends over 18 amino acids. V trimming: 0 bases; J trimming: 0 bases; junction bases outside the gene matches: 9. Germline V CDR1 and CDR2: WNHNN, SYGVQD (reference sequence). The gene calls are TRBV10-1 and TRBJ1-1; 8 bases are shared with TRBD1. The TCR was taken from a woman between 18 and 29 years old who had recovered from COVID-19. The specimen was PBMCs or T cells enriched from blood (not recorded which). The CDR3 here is CASSESGQGADLNTEAFF. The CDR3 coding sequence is TGCGCCAGCAGTGAGTCCGGGCAGGGGGCGGATCTGAACACTGAAGCTTTCTTT.